The rows below give T cell receptor beta chains drawn from one sample of a study of blood T cell repertoires in COVID-19. Clones were read by immunoSEQ multiplex PCR, and TCRdb kept only the in-frame ones, dropping some. The table shows 260,000 or so clones, with roughly 82% occurring only once. Sequencing was done on a sample of peripheral blood. The origin of the receptors is a woman aged 65 to 85 with acute or convalescent COVID-19. Each CDR3 is given with its conserved first and last residue. The D gene is left open where the match is weak. Size is stated for part of the rows, as once, few or many counts, or as a class when the clone is expanded.

cdr3_aa | d_call | v_call | clone_size | j_call
CASRTGGRSNQPQHF | TRBD1 | TRBV19 | NA | TRBJ1-5
CATSRGQTMNTEAFF | NA | TRBV15 | NA | TRBJ1-1
CASSRKRQGATNEKLFF | TRBD1 | TRBV4-2 | NA | TRBJ1-4
CASSPGQTYNSPLHF | NA | TRBV4-2 | NA | TRBJ1-6
CASSQVAYTEAFF | NA | TRBV7-9 | NA | TRBJ1-1
CASSVEAASTDTQYF | NA | TRBV9 | NA | TRBJ2-3
CASTRDRYSYEQYF | TRBD1 | TRBV2 | NA | TRBJ2-7
CASSLTVDSYGYTF | NA | TRBV7-2 | NA | TRBJ1-2
CASSTIQGAPSYEQYF | TRBD1 | TRBV11-2 | few | TRBJ2-7
CATGAGASTDTQYF | TRBD2 | TRBV5-1 | NA | TRBJ2-3
CASSLSGQGYNSPLHF | TRBD1 | TRBV7-2 | many | TRBJ1-6
CASSLSGVYGYTF | NA | TRBV12-3/TRBV12-4 | few | TRBJ1-2
CASRKQGTQPQHF | TRBD1 | TRBV5-8 | once | TRBJ1-5
CASSIRDTSSTDTQYF | NA | TRBV5-1 | NA | TRBJ2-3
CASSHRGPGDSPLHF | NA | TRBV3-1/TRBV3-2 | NA | TRBJ1-6
CASAGIDTGELFF | NA | TRBV12-3/TRBV12-4 | NA | TRBJ2-2
CASSPGLAGGNPHEQFF | TRBD2 | TRBV5-4 | NA | TRBJ2-1
CASSWGLVSDTQYF | TRBD2 | TRBV5-1 | NA | TRBJ2-3
CASSQGASNYGYTF | NA | TRBV4-2 | NA | TRBJ1-2
CASSAGAGIIYEQYF | NA | TRBV7-2 | NA | TRBJ2-7
CASSKQARQTTNEKLFF | NA | TRBV18 | NA | TRBJ1-4
CAWSGQTGGNQPQHF | TRBD1 | TRBV30 | NA | TRBJ1-5
CASSSVRTGDFAFF | TRBD1 | TRBV27 | NA | TRBJ1-1
CASSYSAGGPGSPLHF | TRBD1 | TRBV6-5 | NA | TRBJ1-6
CASSQDRSGGAGTQYF | TRBD2 | TRBV3-1/TRBV3-2 | NA | TRBJ2-3
CASSFSGDYGYTF | NA | TRBV11-2 | NA | TRBJ1-2
CASSPTGGGYEQYF | TRBD1 | TRBV5-1 | NA | TRBJ2-7
CASSQKDRGLRDEKLFF | TRBD1 | TRBV3-1/TRBV3-2 | NA | TRBJ1-4
CASSLQPSGANVLTF | NA | TRBV6-6 | once | TRBJ2-6
CASSLREPSSYEQYF | NA | TRBV7-2 | NA | TRBJ2-7
CSARGYEQYF | NA | TRBV29-1 | NA | TRBJ2-7
CASSLTVNTEAFF | NA | TRBV2 | NA | TRBJ1-1
CASSPGHLPWGYTF | NA | TRBV28 | NA | TRBJ1-2
CASLWGQGGNQPQHF | TRBD1 | TRBV6-5 | NA | TRBJ1-5
CASSYKHTNTEAFF | NA | TRBV6-6 | NA | TRBJ1-1
CASSFTGNSYNEQFF | NA | TRBV5-1 | NA | TRBJ2-1
CSAGQGYGYTF | TRBD1 | TRBV20-1 | NA | TRBJ1-2
CASSLELRYRNQPQHF | NA | TRBV7-8 | NA | TRBJ1-5
CASSVDISNYGYTF | NA | TRBV2 | NA | TRBJ1-2
CASSPGQGAQTTDTQYF | TRBD1 | TRBV5-1 | NA | TRBJ2-3
CASSLRTDYNSPLHF | NA | TRBV5-1 | once | TRBJ1-6
CASSFWQEGTEAFF | NA | TRBV5-5 | NA | TRBJ1-1
CASSLTGGDTEAFF | TRBD1 | TRBV5-1 | NA | TRBJ1-1
CASRGQGFGQPQHF | TRBD1 | TRBV10-2 | once | TRBJ1-5
CAYTEGNSPGEQYF | NA | TRBV30 | NA | TRBJ2-7
CASSRDWGYEQYF | NA | TRBV7-9 | NA | TRBJ2-7
CASSSPYTGELFF | NA | TRBV28 | NA | TRBJ2-2
CASSGGPMANVLTF | NA | TRBV5-8 | NA | TRBJ2-6
CASSPPQGLEETQYF | NA | TRBV5-1 | NA | TRBJ2-5
CASSLDAGPRNQPQHF | NA | TRBV7-6 | NA | TRBJ1-5
CASSLTTGRQYF | TRBD1 | TRBV28 | few | TRBJ2-7
CASSLALGSLSGYTF | NA | TRBV14 | NA | TRBJ1-2
CASSLEDRYAYEQYF | NA | TRBV7-6 | NA | TRBJ2-7
CATKFRGAESTEAFF | NA | TRBV11-2 | NA | TRBJ1-1
CATSRDTRETQYF | NA | TRBV15 | NA | TRBJ2-5